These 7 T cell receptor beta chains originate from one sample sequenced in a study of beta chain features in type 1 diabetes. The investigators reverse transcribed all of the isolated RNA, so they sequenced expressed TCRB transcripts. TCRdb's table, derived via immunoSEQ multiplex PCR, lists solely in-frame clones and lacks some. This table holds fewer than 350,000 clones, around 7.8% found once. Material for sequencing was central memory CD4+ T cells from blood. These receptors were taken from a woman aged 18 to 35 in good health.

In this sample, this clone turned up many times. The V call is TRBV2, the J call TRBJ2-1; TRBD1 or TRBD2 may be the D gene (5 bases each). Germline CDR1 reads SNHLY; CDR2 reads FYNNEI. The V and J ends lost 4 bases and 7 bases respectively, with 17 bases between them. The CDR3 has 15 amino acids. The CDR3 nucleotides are TGTGCCAGCAGTGGACGCTCCGGGACGGCAAATGAGCAGTTCTTC. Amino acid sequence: CASSGRSGTANEQFF.

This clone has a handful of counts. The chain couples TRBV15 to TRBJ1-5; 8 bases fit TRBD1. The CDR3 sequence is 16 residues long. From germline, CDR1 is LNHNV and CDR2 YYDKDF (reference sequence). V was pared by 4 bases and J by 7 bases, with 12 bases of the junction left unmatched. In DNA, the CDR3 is TGTGCCACCAGCACGGACAGGGTGAGGGGAATCCAGCCCCAGCATTTT. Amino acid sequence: CATSTDRVRGIQPQHF.

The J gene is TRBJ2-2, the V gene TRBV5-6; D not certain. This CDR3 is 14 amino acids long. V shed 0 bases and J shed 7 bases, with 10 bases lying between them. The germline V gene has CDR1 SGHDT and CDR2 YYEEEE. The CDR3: CASSLAQVLGELFF. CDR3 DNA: TGTGCCAGCAGCTTGGCGCAGGTTCTCGGGGAGCTGTTTTTT.

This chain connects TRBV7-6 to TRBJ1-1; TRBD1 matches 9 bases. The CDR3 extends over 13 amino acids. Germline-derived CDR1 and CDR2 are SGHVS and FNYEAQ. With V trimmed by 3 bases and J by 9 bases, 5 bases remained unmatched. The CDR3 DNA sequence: TGTGCCAGCAGCTTGGGGGACAGGGAAAAAGCTTTCTTT. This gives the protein CASSLGDREKAFF.

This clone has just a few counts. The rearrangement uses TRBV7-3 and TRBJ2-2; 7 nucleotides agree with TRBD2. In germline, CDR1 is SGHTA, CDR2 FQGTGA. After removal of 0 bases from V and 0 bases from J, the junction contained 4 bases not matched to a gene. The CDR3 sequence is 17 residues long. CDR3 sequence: CASSLTSSGANTGELFF. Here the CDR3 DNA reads TGTGCCAGCAGCTTAACGAGCAGCGGGGCGAACACCGGGGAGCTGTTTTTT.

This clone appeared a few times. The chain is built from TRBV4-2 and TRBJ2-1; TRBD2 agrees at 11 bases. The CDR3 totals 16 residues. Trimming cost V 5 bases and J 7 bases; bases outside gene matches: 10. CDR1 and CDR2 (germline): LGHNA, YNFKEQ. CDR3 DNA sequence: TGTGCCAGCAGCGAAACAGGGGCTAGCGGGAGGAATGAGCAGTTCTTC. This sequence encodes CASSETGASGRNEQFF.

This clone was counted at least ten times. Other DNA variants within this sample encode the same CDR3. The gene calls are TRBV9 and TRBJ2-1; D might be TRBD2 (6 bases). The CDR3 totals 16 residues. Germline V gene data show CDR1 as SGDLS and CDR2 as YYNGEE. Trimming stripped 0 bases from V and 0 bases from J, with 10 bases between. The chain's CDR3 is CASSVGGGTSYNEQFF. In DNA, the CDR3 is TGTGCCAGCAGCGTAGGTGGGGGGACCTCCTACAATGAGCAGTTCTTC.